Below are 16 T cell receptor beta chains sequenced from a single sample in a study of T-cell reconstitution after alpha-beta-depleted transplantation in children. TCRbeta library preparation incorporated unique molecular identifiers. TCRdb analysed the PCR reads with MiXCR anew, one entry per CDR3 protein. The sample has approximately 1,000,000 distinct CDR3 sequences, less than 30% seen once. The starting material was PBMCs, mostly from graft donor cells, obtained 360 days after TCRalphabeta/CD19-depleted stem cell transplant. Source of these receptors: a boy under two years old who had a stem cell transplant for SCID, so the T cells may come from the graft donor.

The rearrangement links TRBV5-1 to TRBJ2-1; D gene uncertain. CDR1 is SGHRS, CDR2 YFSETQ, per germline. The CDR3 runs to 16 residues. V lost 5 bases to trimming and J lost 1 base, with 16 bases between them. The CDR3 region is CASSYTYLESYNEQFF. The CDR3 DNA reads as TGCGCCAGCAGTTATACTTACTTAGAGTCCTACAATGAGCAGTTCTTC.

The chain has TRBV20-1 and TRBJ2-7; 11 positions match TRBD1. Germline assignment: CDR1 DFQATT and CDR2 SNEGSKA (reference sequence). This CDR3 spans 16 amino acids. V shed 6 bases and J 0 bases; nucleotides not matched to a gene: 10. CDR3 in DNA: TGCAGTGCGACCGGGACAGGGGGGCGCCCCTCCTACGAGCAGTACTTC. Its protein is CSATGTGGRPSYEQYF.

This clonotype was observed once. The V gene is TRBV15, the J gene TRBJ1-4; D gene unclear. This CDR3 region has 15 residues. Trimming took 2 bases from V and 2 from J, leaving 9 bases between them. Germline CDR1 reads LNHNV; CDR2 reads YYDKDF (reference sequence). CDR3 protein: CATSRFERTNEKLFF. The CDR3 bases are TGTGCCACCAGCAGATTCGAACGGACTAATGAAAAACTGTTTTTT.

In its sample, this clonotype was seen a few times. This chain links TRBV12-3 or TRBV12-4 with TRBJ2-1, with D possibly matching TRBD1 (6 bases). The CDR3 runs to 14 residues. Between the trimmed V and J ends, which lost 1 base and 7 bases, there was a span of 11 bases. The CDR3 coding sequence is TGTGCCAGCAGTTTAGGGTCAGGGGAGAATGAGCAGTTCTTC. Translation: CASSLGSGENEQFF.

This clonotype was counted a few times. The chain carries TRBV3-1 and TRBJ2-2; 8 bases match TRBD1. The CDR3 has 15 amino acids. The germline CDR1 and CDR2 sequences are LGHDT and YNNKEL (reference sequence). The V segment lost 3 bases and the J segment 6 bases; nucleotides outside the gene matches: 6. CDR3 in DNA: TGTGCCAGCAGCCAGGATTCAGGGGGCGCCGGGGAGCTGTTTTTT. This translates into CASSQDSGGAGELFF. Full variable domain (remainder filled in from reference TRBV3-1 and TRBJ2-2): DTAVSQTPKYLVTQMGNDKSIKCEQNLGHDTMYWYKQDSKKFLKIMFSYNNKELIINETVPNRFSPKSPDKAHLNLHINSLELGDSAVYFCASSQDSGGAGELFFGEGSRLTVL.

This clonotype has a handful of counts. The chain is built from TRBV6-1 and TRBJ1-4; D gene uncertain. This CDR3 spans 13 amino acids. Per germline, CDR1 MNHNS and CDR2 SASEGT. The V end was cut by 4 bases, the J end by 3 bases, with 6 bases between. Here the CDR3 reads CASSGRSNEKLFF. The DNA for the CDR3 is TGTGCCAGCAGTGGTCGGTCTAATGAAAAACTGTTTTTT.

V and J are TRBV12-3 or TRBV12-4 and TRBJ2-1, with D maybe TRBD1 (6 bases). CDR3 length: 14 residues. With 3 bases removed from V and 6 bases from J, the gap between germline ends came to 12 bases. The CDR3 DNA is TGTGCCAGCAGTTTTGGACAGCTCCTCAATGAGCAGTTCTTC. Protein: CASSFGQLLNEQFF.

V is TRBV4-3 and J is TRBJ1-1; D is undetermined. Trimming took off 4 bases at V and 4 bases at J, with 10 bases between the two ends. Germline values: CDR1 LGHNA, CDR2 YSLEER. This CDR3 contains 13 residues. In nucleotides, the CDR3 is TGCGCCAGCAGCCTGGACTGGGGCACTGAAGCTTTCTTT. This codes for CASSLDWGTEAFF.

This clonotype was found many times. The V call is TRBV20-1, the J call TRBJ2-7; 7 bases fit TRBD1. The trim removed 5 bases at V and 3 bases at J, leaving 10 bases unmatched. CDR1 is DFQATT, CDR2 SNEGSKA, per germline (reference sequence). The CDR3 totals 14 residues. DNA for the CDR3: TGCAGTGCTGACAGGGAGTCAATACTCTACGAGCAGTACTTC. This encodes CSADRESILYEQYF.

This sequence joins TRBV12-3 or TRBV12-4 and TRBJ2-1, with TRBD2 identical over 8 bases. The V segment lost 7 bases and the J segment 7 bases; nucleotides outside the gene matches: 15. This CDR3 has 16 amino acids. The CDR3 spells CASKTRPGGARNEQFF. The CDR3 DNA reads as TGTGCCAGCAAGACTCGCCCCGGGGGGGCGCGTAATGAGCAGTTCTTC.

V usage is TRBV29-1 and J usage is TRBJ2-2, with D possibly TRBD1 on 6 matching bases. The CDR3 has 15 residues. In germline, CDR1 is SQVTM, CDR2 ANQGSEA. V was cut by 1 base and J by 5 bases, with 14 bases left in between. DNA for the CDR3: TGCAGCGTTGAAGGGGGGCCAGGTGGAACCGGGGAGCTGTTTTTT. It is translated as CSVEGGPGGTGELFF.

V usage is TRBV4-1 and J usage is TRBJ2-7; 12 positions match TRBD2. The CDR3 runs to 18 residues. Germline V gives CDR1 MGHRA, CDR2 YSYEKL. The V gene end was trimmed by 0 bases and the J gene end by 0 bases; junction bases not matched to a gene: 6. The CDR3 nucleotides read TGCGCCAGCAGCCAAGATACCGGGACTAGCGGGCGCTCCTACGAGCAGTACTTC. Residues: CASSQDTGTSGRSYEQYF.

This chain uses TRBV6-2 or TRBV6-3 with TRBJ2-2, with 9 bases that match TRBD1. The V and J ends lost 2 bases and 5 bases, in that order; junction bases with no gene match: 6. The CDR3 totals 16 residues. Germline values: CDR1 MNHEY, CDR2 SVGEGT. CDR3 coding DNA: TGTGCCAGCAGTTACGGAGGGACAGGGATGACCGGGGAGCTGTTTTTT. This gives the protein CASSYGGTGMTGELFF.

CDR3 DNA: TGTGCCAGCAGTTTGGGGACAGGGCAAGGCTACACCTTC. Translated: CASSLGTGQGYTF. This chain connects TRBV12-3 or TRBV12-4 to TRBJ1-2; 9 bases fit TRBD1. This CDR3 region has 13 residues. Trimming cost V 3 bases and J 8 bases; bases outside gene matches: 4.

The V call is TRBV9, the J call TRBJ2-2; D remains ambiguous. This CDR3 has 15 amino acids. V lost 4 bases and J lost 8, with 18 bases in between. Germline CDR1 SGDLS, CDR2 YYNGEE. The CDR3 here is CASSLLATLGGELFF. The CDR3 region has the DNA TGTGCCAGCAGCCTCCTCGCAACACTGGGGGGGGAGCTGTTTTTT.

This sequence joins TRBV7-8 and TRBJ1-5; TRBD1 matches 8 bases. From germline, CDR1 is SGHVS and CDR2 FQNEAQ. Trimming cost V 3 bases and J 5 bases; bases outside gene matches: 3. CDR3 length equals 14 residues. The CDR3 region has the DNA TGTGCCAGCAGCTTTTCAGGGGGCGATCAGCCCCAGCATTTT. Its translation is CASSFSGGDQPQHF. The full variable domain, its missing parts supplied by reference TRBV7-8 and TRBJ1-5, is GAGVSQSPRYKVAKRGQDVALRCDPISGHVSLFWYQQALGQGPEFLTYFQNEAQLDKSGLPSDRFFAERPEGSVSTLKIQRTQQEDSAVYLCASSFSGGDQPQHFGDGTRLSIL.